This T cell receptor (beta chain) was found in a study of blood T cell repertoires in COVID-19. In the study overall: T cells, B-cell-depleted T cells, or PBMCs supplied cDNA or gDNA.

Under the authors' procedure: Amplification with reference gene primers provided the estimates of nucleated cell counts. Here immunoSEQ multiplex PCR was the method, and the copy in TCRdb shows in-frame clones only, minus some. V, J and clone size are those of that table, while D and trimming were read from the DNA. This table has about 180,000 clones, more than 85% appearing once. The CDR3 is 16 residues long. V shed 0 bases, J shed 3 bases, and the junction held 8 bases outside the gene matches. The germline V gene has CDR1 MNHEY and CDR2 SVGAGI. The genes are TRBV6-5 and TRBJ2-7, with TRBD1 matching over 7 bases. The receptor was derived from a man aged 60 to 69 with COVID-19, enrolled during active disease. Source material: peripheral blood. CDR3 nucleotides: TGTGCCAGCAGTTACTCATACAGGACAGGAGTCTACGAGCAGTACTTC. Its translation is CASSYSYRTGVYEQYF.